This TCR beta chain appears in the sequencing data of a study of shared clonotypes between healthy human individuals. There are 13 residues in the CDR3. Trimming took 2 bases from V and 1 from J, leaving 5 bases between them. Germline V lookup: CDR1 SEHNR, CDR2 FQNEAQ (reference sequence). TCRdb's copy holds only in-frame clones and misses some; the assay was immunoSEQ multiplex PCR. Of 150,000 to 200,000 clones listed, over 80% were seen once; the top ten hold around 0.067%. The receptor's source is a woman younger than 45 in good health. V is TRBV7-9 and J is TRBJ1-1; unclear D gene. Source material: naive CD4+ T cells sorted from blood. The sample's subset: CD45RA+ positively selected. The CDR3 DNA reads TGTGCCAGCAGCTTATCAGAGAACACTGAAGCTTTCTTT. Amino acid sequence: CASSLSENTEAFF.